One sample yielded the 10 T cell receptor beta chains listed below, sequenced in a study of OX40 agonist ivuxolimab in advanced cancers. Measured with immunoSEQ multiplex PCR; TCRdb has only the in-frame clones, and not every one. The sample includes 40,000 to 50,000 clones, approximately 88% of them seen just once. The specimen comprised CD4+ or CD8+ T cells sorted from blood, sampled in a trial of the OX40 agonist ivuxolimab. The receptors here all came from an adult with an advanced solid tumor such as melanoma, head and neck, liver or kidney cancer.

The chain has TRBV2 and TRBJ2-7, with D tentatively TRBD2 (6 bases). The CDR3 is 13 residues long. V lost 8 bases, J lost 7 bases, and 18 bases lay in between. Germline assignment: CDR1 SNHLY and CDR2 FYNNEI. CDR3 DNA sequence: TGTGCCAGCCACGGGAGAGCAGGGCGGGAGCAGTACTTC. It is translated as CASHGRAGREQYF. Drawing the rest from reference TRBV2 and TRBJ2-7, the complete variable domain is EPEVTQTPSHQVTQMGQEVILRCVPISNHLYFYWYRQILGQKVEFLVSFYNNEISEKSEIFDDQFSVERPDGSNFTLKIRSTKLEDSAMYFCASHGRAGREQYFGPGTRLTVT.

The chain carries TRBV15 and TRBJ2-7; 8 bases match TRBD1. The germline V gene encodes CDR1 LNHNV and CDR2 YYDKDF (reference sequence). This CDR3 contains 15 residues. The junction had 8 bases not matched to a gene; V was cut back by 5 bases and J by 2 bases. The CDR3 is CATSFYQGAAYEQYF. The CDR3 DNA is TGTGCCACCAGCTTTTACCAGGGGGCGGCCTACGAGCAGTACTTC.

The V gene is TRBV5-1, the J gene TRBJ2-3, with a possible D match to TRBD2 (6 bases). The V end lost 3 bases, the J end lost 1 base, and 18 bases lay between the germline ends. From germline, CDR1 is SGHRS and CDR2 YFSETQ. This CDR3 has 17 residues. The CDR3 is CASSSDPRTGGTDTQYF. In DNA form, the CDR3 reads TGCGCCAGCAGCTCTGACCCCCGGACGGGAGGCACAGATACGCAGTATTTT.

The rearrangement links TRBV6-5 to TRBJ2-2; D uncertain. The CDR3 sequence is 12 residues long. V was clipped by 2 bases and J by 6 bases, with 4 bases between them. Germline V gene lookup returns CDR1 MNHEY and CDR2 SVGAGI. CDR3 loop: CASSYRAGELFF. In DNA form, the CDR3 reads TGTGCCAGCAGTTACAGGGCCGGGGAGCTGTTTTTT.

This clone occurred a few times. The chain combines TRBV11-3 with TRBJ2-7; 7 nucleotides agree with TRBD1. The CDR3 consists of 13 residues. V was clipped by 5 bases and J by 3 bases; unmatched bases: 4. The germline V gene has CDR1 SGHNT and CDR2 YENEEA. Written as DNA, the CDR3 is TGTGCCAGCAGCCGGGACAGAAACTACGAGCAGTACTTC. Translation: CASSRDRNYEQYF. Full variable domain (missing parts from reference TRBV11-3 and TRBJ2-7): EAGVVQSPRYKIIEKKQPVAFWCNPISGHNTLYWYLQNLGQGPELLIRYENEEAVDDSQLPKDRFSAERLKGVDSTLKIQPAELGDSAVYLCASSRDRNYEQYFGPGTRLTVT.

J is TRBJ1-5 and V is TRBV9; D call uncertain. The CDR3 consists of 14 residues. Per germline, CDR1 SGDLS and CDR2 YYNGEE. V lost 0 bases to trimming and J lost 3 bases, with 7 bases between them. The DNA of the CDR3 is TGTGCCAGCAGCGTAGGAGGGCCCAATCAGCCCCAGCATTTT. Its protein is CASSVGGPNQPQHF.

The genes are TRBV6-4 and TRBJ2-5; the match to TRBD2 covers 8 bases. CDR1 and CDR2 from the germline V gene are MRHNA and SNTAGT. The junction had 3 bases not matched to a gene; V was cut back by 5 bases and J by 4 bases. The CDR3 covers 13 residues. CDR3 DNA sequence: TGTGCCAGCAGTCTAAGCGGGGGAGAGACCCAGTACTTC. Translating it yields CASSLSGGETQYF.

The genes are TRBV5-8 and TRBJ2-7; D gene unclear. V lost 0 bases, J lost 0 bases, and 7 bases lay in between. Germline loops: CDR1 SGHTS, CDR2 YDEGEE. CDR3 length equals 14 residues. CDR3 residues: CASSLAGSSYEQYF. CDR3 DNA sequence: TGTGCCAGCAGCTTGGCAGGCAGCTCCTACGAGCAGTACTTC. The full variable domain, completed using reference TRBV5-8 and TRBJ2-7, is EAGVTQSPTHLIKTRGQQATLRCSPISGHTSVYWYQQALGLGLQFLLWYDEGEERNRGNFPPRFSGRQFPNYSSELNVNALELEDSALYLCASSLAGSSYEQYFGPGTRLTVT.

This clone showed up just a few times. The chain links TRBV4-2 to TRBJ2-2, with D unclear. With 1 base removed from V and 0 bases from J, the gap between germline ends came to 6 bases. The CDR3 runs to 15 residues. From germline, CDR1 is LGHNA and CDR2 YNFKEQ. As DNA, the CDR3 is TGTGCCAGCAGCCAAGGGCATTCGAACACCGGGGAGCTGTTTTTT. This sequence encodes CASSQGHSNTGELFF.

The chain recombines TRBV7-2 with TRBJ2-7, with D uncertain. V was shortened by 2 bases and J by 1 base, with 12 bases between the two germline ends. The length of the CDR3 is 15 residues. In germline, CDR1 is SGHTA, CDR2 FQGNSA. CDR3 in amino acids: CASSLHYAVSYEQYF. The DNA of the CDR3 is TGTGCCAGCAGCTTACACTACGCGGTATCCTACGAGCAGTACTTC.